This TCR beta chain appears in the sequencing data of a study of cytomegalovirus exposure and HLA in healthy donors. The PCR made use of 60 Vbeta and 13 Jbeta primers. Some clones are missing from TCRdb's copy, which holds only in-frame ones; the method was immunoSEQ multiplex PCR. The table includes about 43,000 clones, roughly 64% detected once. The CDR3 length is 12 residues. Trimming left V 6 bases short and J 5 bases short, with 10 bases between. From germline, CDR1 is SNHLY and CDR2 FYNNEI. General study results and limits: In a later analysis, most CMV-associated TCR beta chains appeared HLA-restricted.

For this clone: Its antigen remains unknown.

The receptor was derived from a man aged 55 to 70 in good health and CMV-seropositive. Source material: PBMCs. The J gene is TRBJ1-2, the V gene TRBV2; TRBD1 might be the D (6 bases). The CDR3, as DNA: TGTGCCAGCAGCGAGGGGGAGTATGGCTACACCTTC. Residues: CASSEGEYGYTF. The full variable domain, rest sourced from reference TRBV2 and TRBJ1-2, is EPEVTQTPSHQVTQMGQEVILRCVPISNHLYFYWYRQILGQKVEFLVSFYNNEISEKSEIFDDQFSVERPDGSNFTLKIRSTKLEDSAMYFCASSEGEYGYTFGSGTRLTVV.